This record concerns one TCR beta chain sequence. These data come from a study of blood T cell repertoires in COVID-19. About the study: T cells, B-cell-depleted T cells, or PBMCs supplied cDNA or gDNA.

In the original workflow: Amplifying reference gene primers gave estimates of nucleated cell counts. Here immunoSEQ multiplex PCR was the method, and the copy in TCRdb shows in-frame clones only, minus some. Clonal size and the V and J genes are those of that table, whereas D and trimming came from the DNA. The sample yields fewer than 200,000 clones, 86% seen once. Per the germline V gene, CDR1 is MDHEN and CDR2 is SYDVKM. The V gene end was trimmed by 3 bases and the J gene end by 5 bases; junction bases not matched to a gene: 3. The CDR3 runs to 13 residues. This clonotype originated in a man aged 45-60 years with active or convalescent COVID-19. The V gene is TRBV28, the J gene TRBJ2-7; 8 bases are a match to TRBD1. The sequenced sample was peripheral blood. CDR3 DNA sequence: TGTGCCAGCAGTTTTCTGGACAGGGACGAGCAGTACTTC. Translated, it gives CASSFLDRDEQYF.